The subject of this entry is one TCR beta chain. The target antigen is unknown. The entry originates in a study of OX40 agonist ivuxolimab in advanced cancers. Study summary: Patients were infused with ivuxolimab every 2 weeks at 0.01 to 10 mg/kg.

The data were produced by immunoSEQ multiplex PCR, yet TCRdb's version contains in-frame clones alone and is incomplete. Among over 70,000 clones listed, approximately 91% were seen once. General observations from the study: On average, CD8+ T cells had more expanded clones than CD4+.

Germline CDR1 and CDR2: MNHNS and SASEGT. V gave up 1 base and J gave up 6 bases; unmatched junction bases: 5. The CDR3 totals 16 residues. Systemic immunosuppression or autoimmune disease history was grounds to exclude patients. Peripheral blood came from all dose cohorts at three timepoints. This sample comprised CD4+ or CD8+ T cells sorted from blood, obtained in a trial of the OX40 agonist ivuxolimab. The source is an adult with an advanced solid tumor such as melanoma, head and neck, liver or kidney cancer. V is TRBV6-1 and J is TRBJ2-3; TRBD2 matches 12 bases. The CDR3: CASSEGLAGGPDTQYF. CDR3 DNA: TGTGCCAGCAGTGAAGGGCTAGCGGGAGGGCCGGATACGCAGTATTTT.